The 28 T cell receptor beta chains presented below share a single source sample, sequenced in a study of blood T cell repertoires in COVID-19. Measured with immunoSEQ multiplex PCR; TCRdb has only the in-frame clones, and not every one. Among 150,000 or so clones listed, about four fifths were seen once. Material for sequencing was peripheral blood. These TCRs come from a woman older than 75 with acute or convalescent COVID-19.

The rearrangement uses TRBV4-1 and TRBJ1-1, with TRBD1 matching 7 bases. The CDR3 loop spans 16 amino acids. Germline-derived CDR1 and CDR2 are MGHRA and YSYEKL. The V segment lost 1 base and the J segment 3 bases; nucleotides outside the gene matches: 8. CDR3 bases: TGCGCCAGCAGCCAAGTGGGACAGTCGGGGGACACTGAAGCTTTCTTT. This sequence encodes CASSQVGQSGDTEAFF.

The chain couples TRBV7-3 to TRBJ2-2, with D perhaps TRBD2 (5 bases). This CDR3 is built from 14 residues. V shed 5 bases and J shed 4 bases, with 11 bases lying between them. Germline V lookup: CDR1 SGHTA, CDR2 FQGTGA. Here the CDR3 reads CASSATRATGELFF. The CDR3 DNA sequence: TGTGCCAGCAGCGCCACTAGAGCCACCGGGGAGCTGTTTTTT.

The V and J genes are TRBV7-3 and TRBJ1-1; TRBD1 agrees at 7 bases. Germline CDR1 and CDR2: SGHTA and FQGTGA. After removal of 5 bases from V and 0 bases from J, the junction contained 6 bases not matched to a gene. The length of the CDR3 is 15 residues. The CDR3 spells CASSKGQSVNTEAFF. CDR3 nucleotide sequence: TGTGCCAGCAGCAAGGGACAGTCAGTGAACACTGAAGCTTTCTTT. The full variable domain, with the rest looked up from reference TRBV7-3 and TRBJ1-1, is GAGVSQTPSNKVTEKGKYVELRCDPISGHTALYWYRQSLGQGPEFLIYFQGTGAADDSGLPNDRFFAVRPEGSVSTLKIQRTERGDSAVYLCASSKGQSVNTEAFFGQGTRLTVV.

CDR3 region: CASRPWTGRDTEAFF. CDR3 nucleotide sequence: TGTGCCAGCAGACCTTGGACAGGGAGGGACACTGAAGCTTTCTTT. The genes are TRBV5-6 and TRBJ1-1; TRBD1 aligns across 8 bases. The CDR3 loop spans 15 amino acids. The V gene's germline CDR1 is SGHDT and CDR2 YYEEEE. Unmatched junction bases numbered 9, after V lost 5 bases and J lost 3 bases.

This chain links TRBV28 with TRBJ1-4; D is undetermined. This CDR3 region has 12 residues. From germline, CDR1 is MDHEN and CDR2 SYDVKM. Trimming left V 8 bases short and J 8 bases short, with 12 bases between. CDR3 bases: TGTGCCAGCTCTACCTTATCCGAAAAACTGTTTTTT. As protein: CASSTLSEKLFF.

The chain uses TRBV6-2 or TRBV6-3 and TRBJ1-5; D may be TRBD1 (6 bases). Trimming cost V 5 bases and J 3 bases, with 23 bases left between them. The germline CDR1 and CDR2 sequences are MNHEY and SVGEGT. The CDR3 loop spans 18 amino acids. The DNA for the CDR3 is TGTGCCAGCAGTCCGGGGAAATGGTGGGGGGGCTCCAATCAGCCCCAGCATTTT. Translated, it gives CASSPGKWWGGSNQPQHF.

V gene TRBV6-5 combines with J gene TRBJ2-7; the match to TRBD2 covers 7 bases. Losses at the gene ends were 7 bases for V and 5 bases for J; bases not matched to a gene: 8. Germline CDR1 reads MNHEY; CDR2 reads SVGAGI. The CDR3 contains 13 residues. This chain's CDR3 is CASIPSGADEQYF. The CDR3 nucleotides are TGTGCCAGCATCCCAAGCGGGGCAGACGAGCAGTACTTC.

This clone was counted a single time. The chain uses TRBV7-9 and TRBJ1-1, with D tentatively TRBD1 (5 bases). Germline V gene data show CDR1 as SEHNR and CDR2 as FQNEAQ (reference sequence). V was clipped by 5 bases and J by 5 bases, with 15 bases between them. The CDR3 covers 14 residues. The DNA of the CDR3 is TGTGCCAGCAGCGCCTCTAGGGGCCGGACTGAAGCTTTCTTT. It encodes CASSASRGRTEAFF.

The J gene is TRBJ1-1, the V gene TRBV5-1; TRBD1 might be the D (6 bases). In germline, CDR1 is SGHRS, CDR2 YFSETQ. V lost 4 bases and J 2 bases, leaving 27 bases between the germline ends. The CDR3 runs to 19 residues. The chain's CDR3 is CASSLRPLGGYIPNTEAFF. In DNA form, the CDR3 reads TGCGCCAGCAGCCTCCGTCCACTAGGGGGTTATATTCCCAACACTGAAGCTTTCTTT.

The V gene is TRBV6-5, the J gene TRBJ2-7, with D maybe TRBD2 (7 bases). The germline V gene encodes CDR1 MNHEY and CDR2 SVGAGI. Deletions cut 8 bases from V and 1 base from J, with 12 bases between. This CDR3 comprises 13 residues. Written as DNA, the CDR3 is TGTGCCAGCGGGGGGGCAGTATCCTACGAGCAGTACTTC. Translating gives CASGGAVSYEQYF.

The chain uses TRBV12-3 or TRBV12-4 and TRBJ1-1; D gene uncertain. The CDR3 runs 13 residues. The ends were cut back, 8 bases at V and 0 bases at J, with 10 bases in the middle. The CDR3 spells CASFGEMNTEAFF. CDR3 bases: TGTGCCAGCTTCGGAGAAATGAACACTGAAGCTTTCTTT.

The chain recombines TRBV9 with TRBJ2-3; no reliable D call. The CDR3 runs to 13 residues. Trimming stripped 1 base from V and 0 bases from J, with 3 bases between. Germline lookup yields CDR1 SGDLS and CDR2 YYNGEE. CDR3 sequence reads: CASSVTSTDTQYF. DNA for the CDR3: TGTGCCAGCAGCGTAACTAGCACAGATACGCAGTATTTT.

The chain combines TRBV5-1 with TRBJ2-7; maybe TRBD2 (7 bases). The CDR3 runs 15 residues. V dropped 0 bases and J dropped 5 bases, with 15 bases sitting between them. Germline CDR1 is SGHRS and CDR2 is YFSETQ. CDR3 in DNA: TGCGCCAGCAGCTTGGAGGGGGGGCCCCTTGACGAGCAGTACTTC. Its protein product is CASSLEGGPLDEQYF.

On this clone: Other nucleotide sequences from this sample produce the same CDR3. J is TRBJ1-1 and V is TRBV18; unclear D gene. V lost 2 bases, J lost 3 bases, and 7 bases lay in between. Germline V gene lookup returns CDR1 KGHSH and CDR2 LQKENI. There are 13 residues in the CDR3. CDR3 coding DNA: TGTGCCAGCTCACCAAACCGGGACACTGAAGCTTTCTTT. Its translation: CASSPNRDTEAFF.

V gene TRBV18 combines with J gene TRBJ2-7; D possibly corresponds to TRBD1 (5 bases). Trimming took off 2 bases at V and 7 bases at J, with 12 bases between the two ends. The CDR3 has 13 residues. Germline V CDR1 and CDR2: KGHSH, LQKENI. The CDR3 DNA follows: TGTGCCAGCTCACCAGGGGCAGTCGATGAGCAGTACTTC. Protein: CASSPGAVDEQYF.

V gene TRBV6-5 combines with J gene TRBJ2-7, with a weak D call TRBD2 (7 bases). V was trimmed by 0 bases and J by 0 bases, leaving 12 bases between them. Germline CDR1 MNHEY, CDR2 SVGAGI. The CDR3 has 16 amino acids. The CDR3 bases are TGTGCCAGCAGTTACTCTTGGGGGGGCAGCTCCTACGAGCAGTACTTC. As protein: CASSYSWGGSSYEQYF.

The chain is built from TRBV5-1 and TRBJ2-3, with 8 bases lining up with TRBD2. This CDR3 comprises 17 residues. With 4 bases clipped from V and 1 base from J, the junction kept 11 bases outside the gene matches. Looked up from germline, CDR1 is SGHRS and CDR2 is YFSETQ. For the CDR3, the DNA is TGCGCCAGCAGCCCGGCCGCGGGGGGAGGGGGCACAGATACGCAGTATTTT. Translated: CASSPAAGGGGTDTQYF. The variable domain in full, completed from reference TRBV5-1 and TRBJ2-3, reads KAGVTQTPRYLIKTRGQQVTLSCSPISGHRSVSWYQQTPGQGLQFLFEYFSETQRNKGNFPGRFSGRQFSNSRSEMNVSTLELGDSALYLCASSPAAGGGGTDTQYFGPGTRLTVL.

The CDR3 DNA sequence: TGTGCCAGCAGCATCCGGGACAGTAGCAATCAGCCCCAGCATTTT. It encodes CASSIRDSSNQPQHF. The chain carries TRBV7-9 and TRBJ1-5; 7 nucleotides line up with TRBD1. The germline gives CDR1 SEHNR, CDR2 FQNEAQ (reference sequence). V dropped 5 bases and J dropped 0; count of bases not matched to a gene: 4. CDR3 size: 15 residues.

This chain connects TRBV10-3 to TRBJ2-7, with a tentative D call TRBD1 (6 bases). The CDR3 is 14 amino acids. The V gene's germline CDR1 is ENHRY and CDR2 SYGVKD. V was shortened by 2 bases and J by 5 bases, with 13 bases between the two germline ends. The CDR3 spells CAISEAVRGDEQYF. The CDR3 nucleotides read TGTGCCATCAGTGAGGCTGTCAGGGGCGACGAGCAGTACTTC.

This sequence joins TRBV5-1 and TRBJ1-2; 11 bases align to TRBD1. V lost 4 bases to trimming and J lost 7 bases; unmatched junction nucleotides: 9. Germline V gives CDR1 SGHRS, CDR2 YFSETQ. The CDR3 has 15 amino acids. The CDR3 loop is CASSPRTGGNAGYTF. For the CDR3, the DNA is TGCGCCAGCAGCCCAAGGACAGGGGGCAATGCTGGCTACACCTTC.

The chain has TRBV4-1 and TRBJ2-7; D perhaps matches TRBD2 (6 bases). The V gene's germline CDR1 is MGHRA and CDR2 YSYEKL. Between the trimmed V and J ends, which lost 5 bases and 2 bases, there was a span of 13 bases. The CDR3 covers 14 residues. The CDR3 loop reads CASSKRGGAYEQYF. CDR3 in DNA: TGCGCCAGCAGCAAAAGGGGCGGGGCCTACGAGCAGTACTTC.

V gene TRBV3-1 (or the pseudogene TRBV3-2) combines with J gene TRBJ1-2; TRBD1 agrees at 7 bases. The CDR3 is 13 residues long. The V segment lost 2 bases and the J segment 6 bases; nucleotides outside the gene matches: 3. CDR1 and CDR2 (germline): LGHDT, YNNKEL (reference sequence). CDR3 bases: TGTGCCAGCAGCCAACTAACAGGGGATGGCTACACCTTC. Protein: CASSQLTGDGYTF.

J is TRBJ1-1 and V is TRBV12-3 or TRBV12-4; weak D call: TRBD1 (6 bases). The CDR3 runs 13 residues. V dropped 3 bases and J dropped 2 bases, with 7 bases sitting between them. The CDR3: CASSFGTNTEAFF. DNA of the CDR3: TGTGCCAGCAGTTTTGGGACAAACACTGAAGCTTTCTTT.

The chain uses TRBV27 and TRBJ1-1, with TRBD1 identical over 8 bases. With V trimmed by 5 bases and J by 1 base, 15 bases remained unmatched. CDR3 length: 18 residues. The V gene's germline CDR1 is MNHEY and CDR2 SMNVEV (reference sequence). In nucleotides, the CDR3 is TGTGCCAGCAGTCAAGGGACAGGTGGGTTCCGAAAGAACACTGAAGCTTTCTTT. This gives the protein CASSQGTGGFRKNTEAFF.

This chain links TRBV27 with TRBJ1-2; D may be TRBD1 (6 bases). Germline V gene lookup returns CDR1 MNHEY and CDR2 SMNVEV (reference sequence). Trimming removed 4 bases at V and 2 bases at J, with 11 bases between. This CDR3 is built from 14 residues. In DNA, the CDR3 is TGTGCCAGCAGTTCTCTGACAGGCAACTATGGCTACACCTTC. Amino acid sequence: CASSSLTGNYGYTF.

This chain links TRBV5-1 with TRBJ1-2, with no clear D. CDR3 size: 15 residues. Per germline, CDR1 SGHRS and CDR2 YFSETQ. V gave up 0 bases and J gave up 0 bases, with 9 bases separating them. CDR3 amino acids: CASSLAPQTNYGYTF. In DNA, the CDR3 is TGCGCCAGCAGCTTGGCCCCACAAACTAACTATGGCTACACCTTC. Supplemented by reference TRBV5-1 and TRBJ1-2, the full variable domain reads KAGVTQTPRYLIKTRGQQVTLSCSPISGHRSVSWYQQTPGQGLQFLFEYFSETQRNKGNFPGRFSGRQFSNSRSEMNVSTLELGDSALYLCASSLAPQTNYGYTFGSGTRLTVV.

The chain recombines TRBV7-3 with TRBJ2-5; 11 bases match TRBD1. Trimming took 5 bases from V and 3 from J; bases not matched to a gene: 11. Germline CDR1 SGHTA, CDR2 FQGTGA. CDR3 length equals 17 residues. The CDR3 sequence is CASSPDPGQGGKETQYF. The CDR3 DNA sequence: TGTGCCAGCAGCCCTGACCCGGGACAGGGGGGCAAAGAGACCCAGTACTTC.

V is TRBV7-6 and J is TRBJ2-7, with D uncertain. Germline V CDR1 and CDR2: SGHVS, FNYEAQ. The length of the CDR3 is 16 residues. Deletions cut 6 bases from V and 0 bases from J, with 18 bases between. This CDR3 reads CASSRLGSPFSYEQYF. The DNA for the CDR3 is TGTGCCAGCAGTCGTTTGGGCAGCCCGTTCTCCTACGAGCAGTACTTC. Full variable domain (rest looked up from reference TRBV7-6 and TRBJ2-7): GAGVSQSPRYKVTKRGQDVALRCDPISGHVSLYWYRQALGQGPEFLTYFNYEAQQDKSGLPNDRFSAERPEGSISTLTIQRTEQRDSAMYRCASSRLGSPFSYEQYFGPGTRLTVT.